This T cell receptor (beta chain) was found in a study of response to subunit inactivated influenza vaccine. Points from the study as a whole: With each seasonal influenza vaccination, the authors suggested, few new T cells are recruited.

This clonotype appeared a few times. No antigen is known for it. The CDR3 loop spans 15 amino acids. The V gene's germline CDR1 is SGHTS and CDR2 YDEGEE. The V and J ends lost 3 bases and 0 bases, in that order; junction bases with no gene match: 5. TCRdb ran MiXCR on the RT-PCR reads and lists one entry per CDR3 protein. The table includes about 310,000 distinct CDR3 sequences, roughly 22% detected once. V and J are TRBV5-8 and TRBJ1-2; 7 bases map to TRBD1. The receptor's source is a man aged 50 to 69 who received an inactivated influenza vaccine. Sequences were derived from PBMCs from blood, sampled approximately 20 months after vaccination. This CDR3 is CASSWDSTTNYGYTF. The CDR3 region has the DNA TGTGCCAGCAGCTGGGACAGTACCACTAACTATGGCTACACCTTC.